This TCR beta chain emerged from a study of human T cells and chemical hapten exposure. Across the whole study: During the roughly 25-week study period, patients had diphenylcyclopropenone applied to the scalp every week.

The CDR3 contains 13 residues. V was pared by 0 bases and J by 1 base, with 4 bases between. Germline assignment: CDR1 SGDLS and CDR2 YYNGEE. Documented time point: patch test 1, 2 weeks after DPC sensitization. Described treatment: therapeutic diphenylcyclopropenone sensitization with weekly scalp DPC. TCRdb re-called the RACE reads with MiXCR, one entry per CDR3 protein. The repertoire holds about 340,000 distinct CDR3 sequences, with around 7% as singletons. This clonotype was counted ten times or more. This TCR was sampled from a woman younger than 30 with alopecia areata. Some clones in this sample may be carry-over from other donors' samples. The rearrangement links TRBV9 to TRBJ1-1, with no clear D. The sample here was whole blood, taken in connection with sensitization to the hapten diphenylcyclopropenone (DPC). The DNA for the CDR3 is TGTGCCAGCAGCGTAGGCTGGAACACTGAAGCTTTCTTT. Translated: CASSVGWNTEAFF.